The T cell receptor beta chain described here comes from a study of Ad26.COV2.S vaccination and SARS-CoV-2 variants. Study-level information: Dosing was one shot or two shots 56 days apart. Study results and caveats: Total responses of T cells may have been underestimated by the analyses of TCR breadth and depth.

Repertoires were generated with immunoSEQ multiplex PCR, while TCRdb's copy carries only in-frame clones and drops some. Of more than 400,000 clones listed, about nine tenths are singletons. Treatment denoted: some 19 received Ad26.COV2.S at low or high dose, single or two shots; several received placebo; per-sample allocation not given. Vaccine and placebo recipients were sampled on day 63 after the first injection. The sample came from a Boston adult aged 18-55 years. Built on an Ad26 vector, the vaccine expressed Wuhan-strain SARS-CoV-2 spike. As regards this clone: The antigen is unknown.

Germline values: CDR1 SGHRS, CDR2 YFSETQ. The length of the CDR3 is 15 residues. The V and J ends lost 5 bases and 0 bases, in that order; junction bases with no gene match: 4. The TCR comes from a person between 18 and 60 years old who received the Ad26.COV2.S COVID-19 vaccine or a placebo. Sequences were derived from peripheral blood, sampled in a trial of Ad26.COV2.S vaccine versus placebo. The chain uses TRBV5-1 and TRBJ2-3; 9 bases line up with TRBD1. CDR3 bases: TGCGCCAGCAGTTTACAGGGGGCGAGCACAGATACGCAGTATTTT. It yields the protein CASSLQGASTDTQYF.